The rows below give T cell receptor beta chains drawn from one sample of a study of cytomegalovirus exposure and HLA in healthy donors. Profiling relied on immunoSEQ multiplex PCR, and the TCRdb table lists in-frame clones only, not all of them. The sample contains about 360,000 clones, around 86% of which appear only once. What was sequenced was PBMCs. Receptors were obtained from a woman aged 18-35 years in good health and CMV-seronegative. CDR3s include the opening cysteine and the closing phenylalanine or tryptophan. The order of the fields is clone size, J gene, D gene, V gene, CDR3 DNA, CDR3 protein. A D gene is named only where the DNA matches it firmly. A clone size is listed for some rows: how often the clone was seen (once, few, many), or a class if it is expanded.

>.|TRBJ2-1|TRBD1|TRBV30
TGTGCCTGGAGTGGGGACAGGGCTTACAATGAGCAGTTCTTC
CAWSGDRAYNEQFF
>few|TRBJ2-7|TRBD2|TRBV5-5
TGTGCCAGCAGCTGGGGACTCGGGGGGGACGAGCAGTACTTC
CASSWGLGGDEQYF
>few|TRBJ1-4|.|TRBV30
TGTGCCTGGAGGACCGGAGTCGAAAATGAAAAACTGTTTTTT
CAWRTGVENEKLFF
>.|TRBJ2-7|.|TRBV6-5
TGTGCCAGCAGTTACTCGACGCAGGGGAACTACGAGCAGTACTTC
CASSYSTQGNYEQYF
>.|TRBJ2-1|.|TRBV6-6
TGTGCCAGCAGTCCTGCTTTGGGGGCTGCCTACAATGAGCAGTTCTTC
CASSPALGAAYNEQFF
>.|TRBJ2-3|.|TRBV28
TGTGCCAGCAGTTATGGCCGACAGGATAGCACAGATACGCAGTATTTT
CASSYGRQDSTDTQYF
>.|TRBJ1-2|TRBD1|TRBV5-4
TGTGCCAGCAGCCCGATTGCCGGACAGGCGGACTATGGCTACACCTTC
CASSPIAGQADYGYTF
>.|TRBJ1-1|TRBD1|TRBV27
TGTGCCAGCAGTTTTTTCAGGGGGGTCCCTGAAGCTTTCTTT
CASSFFRGVPEAFF
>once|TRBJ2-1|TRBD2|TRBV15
TGTGCCACCAGCAGAGGGGGACTAGCGGGAGGTGGCTACAATGAGCAGTTCTTC
CATSRGGLAGGGYNEQFF
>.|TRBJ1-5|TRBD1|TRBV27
TGTGCCAGCAGTTTAGGGACAGAAATGGGACCCCAGCATTTT
CASSLGTEMGPQHF
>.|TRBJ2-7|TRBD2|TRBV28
TGTGCCAGCAGTTTAGTAGGACTAGCGGAATCCTACGAGCAGTACTTC
CASSLVGLAESYEQYF
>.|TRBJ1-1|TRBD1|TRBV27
TGTGCCAGCAGTTCGGGACAGTCTAACACTGAAGCTTTCTTT
CASSSGQSNTEAFF
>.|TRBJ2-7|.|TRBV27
TGTGCCAGCAGTCCCCAAGCTGGGTTGGAGTCCTACGAGCAGTACTTC
CASSPQAGLESYEQYF
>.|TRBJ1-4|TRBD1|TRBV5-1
TGCGCCAGCAGCTTGGTGACAGGGACTAATGAAAAACTGTTTTTT
CASSLVTGTNEKLFF
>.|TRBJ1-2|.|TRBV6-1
TGTGCCAGCAGTGAATATGGCGTAGGGGACTATGGCTACACCTTC
CASSEYGVGDYGYTF
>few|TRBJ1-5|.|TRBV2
TGTGCCAGCAAGAGGGAAAGGGATCAGCCCCAGCATTTT
CASKRERDQPQHF
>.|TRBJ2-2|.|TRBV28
TGTGCCAGCTTGAGACAGGAGAGCACCGGGGAGCTGTTTTTT
CASLRQESTGELFF
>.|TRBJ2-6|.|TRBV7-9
TGTGCCAGCAGCCCGGGAGCTGGGGCCAACGTCCTGACTTTC
CASSPGAGANVLTF
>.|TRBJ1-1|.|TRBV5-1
TGCGCCAGCAGCTTGGAAAGGGGTGGTACTGAAGCTTTCTTT
CASSLERGGTEAFF
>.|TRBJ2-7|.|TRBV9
TGTGCCAGCAGCGTAGGTGCCGGGGGTGGTTTCTACGAGCAGTACTTC
CASSVGAGGGFYEQYF